One sample yielded the 16 T cell receptor beta chains listed below, sequenced in a study of blood T cell repertoires in COVID-19. This table comes from immunoSEQ multiplex PCR, and its TCRdb copy is limited to in-frame clones, with some not included. The sample lists 100,000 to 120,000 clones, 85% occurring once. Sequencing was performed on peripheral blood. These receptors originate from a man aged 50 to 59 with acute or convalescent COVID-19.

V usage is TRBV21-1 and J usage is TRBJ2-3; TRBD2 is the table's D call, not checked against the DNA. TRBV21-1 is a pseudogene locus. The CDR3 extends over 14 amino acids. In nucleotides, the CDR3 is TGTGCCAGCAGCAAAGCGCGGGGTTCAGATACGCAGTATTTT. The encoded protein is CASSKARGSDTQYF.

The V gene is TRBV19, the J gene TRBJ1-2; D not certain. Germline V gene data show CDR1 as LNHDA and CDR2 as SQIVND (reference sequence). V lost 6 bases and J 8 bases, leaving 16 bases between the germline ends. The CDR3 spans 13 residues. CDR3 protein: CASRADGLRGYTF. The CDR3 region has the DNA TGTGCCAGTAGAGCGGACGGTTTGCGGGGCTACACCTTC. Using reference TRBV19 and TRBJ1-2 for the parts outside the CDR3, the full variable domain is DGGITQSPKYLFRKEGQNVTLSCEQNLNHDAMYWYRQDPGQGLRLIYYSQIVNDFQKGDIAEGYSVSREKKESFPLTVTSAQKNPTAFYLCASRADGLRGYTFGSGTRLTVV.

This CDR3 reads CASSLVSGADYGYTF. CDR3 sequence (DNA): TGTGCCAGCAGCTTGGTGTCTGGGGCCGACTATGGCTACACCTTC. The chain recombines TRBV5-4 with TRBJ1-2; D perhaps matches TRBD1 (5 bases). Per germline, CDR1 SGHNT and CDR2 YYREEE (reference sequence). V was pared by 0 bases and J by 3 bases, with 12 bases between. This CDR3 contains 15 residues. The full variable domain, in which reference TRBV5-4 and TRBJ1-2 provide the parts outside the CDR3, is ETGVTQSPTHLIKTRGQQVTLRCSSQSGHNTVSWYQQALGQGPQFIFQYYREEENGRGNFPPRFSGLQFPNYSSELNVNALELDDSALYLCASSLVSGADYGYTFGSGTRLTVV.

The V call is TRBV7-8, the J call TRBJ1-3; 7 positions agree with TRBD1. V trimming: 6 bases; J trimming: 0 bases; junction bases outside the gene matches: 2. Germline V lookup: CDR1 SGHVS, CDR2 FQNEAQ. This CDR3 is built from 14 residues. The CDR3 nucleotides are TGTGCCAGCAGTAGGGGGCTCTCTGGAAACACCATATATTTT. Translation: CASSRGLSGNTIYF.

There are a few counts of this clone. The chain employs TRBV12-5 and TRBJ1-5; perhaps TRBD1 as D (5 bases). V was shortened by 6 bases and J by 9 bases, with 24 bases between the two germline ends. The CDR3 sequence is 16 residues long. CDR1 is LGHNT and CDR2 is FRNRAP in the germline V gene. CDR3 protein: CASGPGPSGGLMPQHF. DNA of the CDR3: TGTGCTAGTGGCCCTGGACCCTCGGGGGGTCTTATGCCCCAGCATTTT.

The CDR3 here is CASSLRDSYEQYF. DNA for the CDR3: TGCGCCAGCAGCCTTAGGGACAGCTACGAGCAGTACTTC. The V and J genes are TRBV4-1 and TRBJ2-7; TRBD1 matches 7 bases. V lost 4 bases to trimming and J lost 3 bases; unmatched junction nucleotides: 3. Germline V lookup: CDR1 MGHRA, CDR2 YSYEKL. The CDR3 runs to 13 residues.

The chain carries TRBV5-4 and TRBJ2-3; 15 bases agree with TRBD2. The trim removed 2 bases at V and 4 bases at J, leaving 2 bases unmatched. The CDR3 totals 16 residues. CDR1 SGHNT and CDR2 YYREEE come from the germline V gene (reference sequence). CDR3 loop: CASSLRTSGRADTQYF. DNA of the CDR3: TGTGCCAGCAGCTTACGGACTAGCGGGAGGGCAGATACGCAGTATTTT.

The chain combines TRBV24-1 with TRBJ2-1; a weak D match, TRBD1 (5 bases). This CDR3 has 15 amino acids. V was cut by 6 bases and J by 0 bases, with 11 bases left in between. The V gene's germline CDR1 is KGHDR and CDR2 SFDVKD. CDR3 in DNA: TGTGCCACCAGTTCCAGGGCCCTCTCCTACAATGAGCAGTTCTTC. Protein sequence: CATSSRALSYNEQFF.

The J gene is TRBJ2-3, the V gene TRBV5-1, with a weak D call TRBD2 (5 bases). Germline V gene sequence: CDR1 SGHRS, CDR2 YFSETQ. V shed 4 bases and J shed 1 base, with 19 bases lying between them. The CDR3 covers 17 residues. The CDR3 spells CASSARPRSGGTDTQYF. Written as DNA, the CDR3 is TGCGCCAGCAGCGCCAGGCCTAGAAGCGGCGGCACAGATACGCAGTATTTT.

The rearrangement joins TRBV18 to TRBJ1-1, with D possibly TRBD1 on 6 matching bases. V was clipped by 8 bases and J by 3 bases, with 7 bases between them. The CDR3 is made up of 11 amino acids. CDR1 is KGHSH, CDR2 LQKENI, per germline. The CDR3 sequence is CASAGDTEAFF. The CDR3 DNA reads as TGTGCCAGCGCAGGGGACACTGAAGCTTTCTTT.

The rearrangement links TRBV29-1 to TRBJ1-2; tentatively, D is TRBD1 (6 bases). CDR1 and CDR2 (germline): SQVTM, ANQGSEA. The CDR3 loop spans 12 amino acids. Trimming took off 7 bases at V and 6 bases at J, with 15 bases between the two ends. In nucleotides, the CDR3 is TGCAGCGGAGACAGGAGCATCAATGGCTACACCTTC. Protein: CSGDRSINGYTF.

The chain is built from TRBV5-1 and TRBJ1-6, with TRBD1 matching over 8 bases. The germline CDR1 and CDR2 sequences are SGHRS and YFSETQ. CDR3 length equals 15 residues. V was pared by 5 bases and J by 3 bases, with 4 bases of the junction left unmatched. The CDR3 nucleotides read TGCGCCAGCAGTTCGACAGGGGTCTATAATTCACCCCTCCACTTT. Its protein product is CASSSTGVYNSPLHF. Looking up the rest from reference TRBV5-1 and TRBJ1-6 gives the full variable domain: KAGVTQTPRYLIKTRGQQVTLSCSPISGHRSVSWYQQTPGQGLQFLFEYFSETQRNKGNFPGRFSGRQFSNSRSEMNVSTLELGDSALYLCASSSTGVYNSPLHFGNGTRLTVT.

In its sample, this clone was seen a few times. This chain connects TRBV19 to TRBJ2-1, with 10 bases lining up with TRBD2. With V trimmed by 6 bases and J by 8 bases, 10 bases remained unmatched. The CDR3 spans 15 residues. In germline, CDR1 is LNHDA, CDR2 SQIVND (reference sequence). As DNA, the CDR3 is TGTGCCAGTAGATTGAGTAGCGGGGGGTGGTATGAGCAGTTCTTC. This sequence encodes CASRLSSGGWYEQFF.

The chain uses TRBV12-5 and TRBJ1-1; 10 bases map to TRBD1. Germline CDR1 is LGHNT and CDR2 is FRNRAP. The CDR3 is 14 amino acids. V lost 7 bases, J lost 3 bases, and 5 bases stayed unmatched. The CDR3 bases are TGTGCTAGTGACCGGGACAGGGGAGACACTGAAGCTTTCTTT. Translation: CASDRDRGDTEAFF.

The chain couples TRBV6-5 to TRBJ1-2, with a possible D match to TRBD1 (5 bases). Between the trimmed V and J ends, which lost 0 bases and 5 bases, there was a span of 13 bases. Germline assignment: CDR1 MNHEY and CDR2 SVGAGI. This CDR3 has 15 residues. As DNA, the CDR3 is TGTGCCAGCAGTTACTCGAACCAGGGTTGGTATGGCTACACCTTC. Its protein product is CASSYSNQGWYGYTF.

This chain links TRBV6-4 with TRBJ2-1, with D tentatively TRBD1 (5 bases). CDR1 and CDR2 (germline): MRHNA, SNTAGT. Trimming shortened V by 4 bases and J by 4 bases, and 14 bases separated the two germline ends. The CDR3 is 15 amino acids. The CDR3 DNA follows: TGTGCCAGCAGTGTTGGGGCTAGTGGGTACAATGAGCAGTTCTTC. Its translation is CASSVGASGYNEQFF.